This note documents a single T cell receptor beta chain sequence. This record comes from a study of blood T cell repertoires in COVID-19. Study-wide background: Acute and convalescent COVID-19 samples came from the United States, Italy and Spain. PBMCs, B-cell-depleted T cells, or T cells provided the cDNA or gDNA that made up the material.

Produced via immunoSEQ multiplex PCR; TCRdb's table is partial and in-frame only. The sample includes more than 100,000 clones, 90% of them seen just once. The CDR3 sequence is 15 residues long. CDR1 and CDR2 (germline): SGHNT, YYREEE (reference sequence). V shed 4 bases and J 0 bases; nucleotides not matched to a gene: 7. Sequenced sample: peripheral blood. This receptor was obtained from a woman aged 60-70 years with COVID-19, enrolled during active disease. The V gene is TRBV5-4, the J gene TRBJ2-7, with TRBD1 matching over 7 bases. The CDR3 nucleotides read TGTGCCAGCAGCCCGGGACAGTCGAGCTCCTACGAGCAGTACTTC. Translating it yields CASSPGQSSSYEQYF.